This T cell receptor beta chain was recorded in a study of Graves' ophthalmopathy and Graves' hyperthyroidism. With respect to this clonotype: Its antigen is unidentified.

Per germline, CDR1 SGHDT and CDR2 YYEEEE. V dropped 6 bases and J dropped 3 bases, with 15 bases sitting between them. This CDR3 is built from 14 residues. Ophthalmopathy was moderately-to-severely active, CAS at least 3, NOSPECS at least 4, lasting under 3 months. Diagnosis used clinical symptoms, serum thyroxine, TRAb, thyroid ultrasound and orbital computed tomography. Study results and limitations: Most thyroid clonotypes with frequency above 0.001 were detected in blood too. It was with approximately 69% sensitivity and around 75% specificity that the model predicted ophthalmopathy progression.

Beta-chain TCR CDR3 regions were amplified from RNA transcripts. First-round RT-PCR with HTBI primers preceded a second-round multiplex PCR. TCRdb ran MiXCR on the multiplex PCR reads and lists one entry per CDR3 protein. The profile shows 230,000 or so distinct CDR3 sequences, around 42% of them singletons. Sequenced material: peripheral blood. The gene calls are TRBV5-6 and TRBJ1-2; TRBD1 is a possible D gene (6 bases). This receptor was identified in an adult man with Graves' ophthalmopathy. As DNA, the CDR3 is TGTGCCAGCACGCAATGGGGGGGCTACTATGGCTACACCTTC. Its protein is CASTQWGGYYGYTF.